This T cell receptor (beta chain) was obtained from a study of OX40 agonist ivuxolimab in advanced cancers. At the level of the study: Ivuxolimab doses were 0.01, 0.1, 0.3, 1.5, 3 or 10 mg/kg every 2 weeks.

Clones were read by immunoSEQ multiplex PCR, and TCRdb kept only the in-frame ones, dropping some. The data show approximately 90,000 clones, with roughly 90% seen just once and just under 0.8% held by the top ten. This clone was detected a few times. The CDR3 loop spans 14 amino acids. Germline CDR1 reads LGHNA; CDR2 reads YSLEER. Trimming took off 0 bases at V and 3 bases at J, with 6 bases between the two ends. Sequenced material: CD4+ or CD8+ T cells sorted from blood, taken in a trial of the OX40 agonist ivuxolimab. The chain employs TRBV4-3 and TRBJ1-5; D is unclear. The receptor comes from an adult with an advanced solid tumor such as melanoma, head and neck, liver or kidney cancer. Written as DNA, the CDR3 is TGCGCCAGCAGCCAAGAGAGGTTCAATCAGCCCCAGCATTTT. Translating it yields CASSQERFNQPQHF.